These 15 T cell receptor beta chains were all obtained from the same sample, sequenced in a study of T cell clonality in common variable immunodeficiency. No antigen is known for these receptors. Notes on the study in general: Common variable immunodeficiency TCR beta sequences reportedly had fewer deletions and N-nucleotide insertions.

Some clones are missing from TCRdb's copy, which holds only in-frame ones; the method was immunoSEQ multiplex PCR. Sampling found 15,000 to 20,000 clones, none seen once. Sequenced material: peripheral blood mononuclear cells. Every receptor here comes from a human donor with common variable immunodeficiency.

In regard to this clone: The read finishes 3 residues shy of the CDR3 end, and the germline J gene is used to complete it. V gene TRBV7-2 combines with J gene TRBJ1-2; 9 positions match TRBD1. Germline trimming cut 4 bases from V and 2 bases from J; bases unmatched to any gene: 5. The germline V gene encodes CDR1 SGHTA and CDR2 FQGNSA. The CDR3 is 15 residues long. The CDR3 bases that were read are TGTGCCAGCAGCTCCCCGGACAGGGGAAACTATGGC. It encodes CASSSPDRGNYG. The whole CDR3 reads CASSSPDRGNYGYTF.

At least ten counts were recorded for this clone. The read ends 3 residues shy of where the CDR3 ends; the end is completed using the germline J gene. V gene TRBV5-4 combines with J gene TRBJ1-4; D may be TRBD1 (6 bases). This CDR3 spans 14 amino acids. The V gene lost 0 bases and the J gene lost 8 bases, with 11 bases spanning the gap. Germline-derived CDR1 and CDR2 are SGHNT and YYREEE (reference sequence). The CDR3 is CASSLAGVNEKLFF. The DNA read from the CDR3 is TGTGCCAGCAGCTTGGCAGGGGTGAACGAAAAA. Full variable domain (outside the CDR3, taken from reference TRBV5-4 and TRBJ1-4): ETGVTQSPTHLIKTRGQQVTLRCSSQSGHNTVSWYQQALGQGPQFIFQYYREEENGRGNFPPRFSGLQFPNYSSELNVNALELDDSALYLCASSLAGVNEKLFFGSGTQLSVL.

There are a few counts of this clone. The read stops 3 residues short of the end of the CDR3; the missing end is completed from the germline J gene. The V and J genes are TRBV7-9 and TRBJ2-1; 7 nucleotides line up with TRBD1. This CDR3 is 14 amino acids long. Germline CDR1 and CDR2: SEHNR and FQNEAQ (reference sequence). The V segment lost 3 bases and the J segment 8 bases; nucleotides outside the gene matches: 7. The CDR3 here is CASSFETGTHEQFF. The part of the CDR3 DNA that was read is TGTGCCAGCAGCTTCGAGACAGGGACCCATGAG.

This clone has at least ten counts. The read falls 3 residues short of the CDR3 end, and the missing part is taken from the germline J gene. The chain is built from TRBV5-4 and TRBJ1-1; 9 positions match TRBD1. The length of the CDR3 is 14 residues. Germline assignment: CDR1 SGHNT and CDR2 YYREEE (reference sequence). With V trimmed by 3 bases and J by 4 bases, 4 bases remained unmatched. The CDR3 region is CASSSRDRATEAFF. The sequenced CDR3 bases are TGTGCCAGCAGCTCTCGGGACAGGGCCACTGAA.

The CDR3 bases that were read are TGTGCCAGCAGCCCGATGGGGACAAGCGCCGGGGAG. Its protein is CASSPMGTSAGE. The complete CDR3 reads CASSPMGTSAGELFF. The genes are TRBV7-2 and TRBJ2-2; perhaps TRBD1 as D (6 bases). The CDR3 goes on 3 residues after the read ends, and that part is filled in from the germline J gene. The CDR3 has 15 residues. Germline V gene lookup returns CDR1 SGHTA and CDR2 FQGNSA. V was trimmed by 5 bases and J by 6 bases, leaving 16 bases between them.

About this clone: Read sequence stops 3 residues before the CDR3 end, and the germline J gene provides the missing end. The chain employs TRBV19 and TRBJ2-3, with 8 bases lining up with TRBD2. With 4 bases clipped from V and 1 base from J, the junction kept 7 bases outside the gene matches. The CDR3 covers 16 residues. CDR1 is LNHDA and CDR2 is SQIVND in the germline V gene (reference sequence). CDR3 bases read: TGTGCCAGTAGTAAATCACGGGGGGGTGGCACAGATACG. Translated: CASSKSRGGGTDT. The whole CDR3 sequence reads CASSKSRGGGTDTQYF.

The sample holds many counts of this clone. The read ends 3 residues before the CDR3 terminus; that terminus is restored from the germline J gene. The chain links TRBV5-4 to TRBJ2-3; 7 bases agree with TRBD1. With 4 bases clipped from V and 1 base from J, the junction kept 3 bases outside the gene matches. This CDR3 contains 14 residues. Germline V CDR1 and CDR2: SGHNT, YYREEE (reference sequence). CDR3 loop: CASSPGQGTDTQYF. The sequenced part of the CDR3 DNA is TGTGCCAGCAGCCCAGGACAGGGCACAGATACG.

This clone was seen a handful of times. Read sequence stops 3 residues before the CDR3 end, and the germline J gene provides the missing end. The chain joins TRBV2 to TRBJ1-5; D perhaps matches TRBD1 (6 bases). The germline gives CDR1 SNHLY, CDR2 FYNNEI. The CDR3 covers 14 residues. V was cut by 4 bases and J by 7 bases, with 14 bases left in between. The covered CDR3 bases are TGTGCCAGCAGTGGGCAGGGTCAGGGGCAGCCC. Protein: CASSGQGQGQP. Given in full, the CDR3 is CASSGQGQGQPQHF. The variable domain in full, with the rest retrieved from reference TRBV2 and TRBJ1-5, is EPEVTQTPSHQVTQMGQEVILRCVPISNHLYFYWYRQILGQKVEFLVSFYNNEISEKSEIFDDQFSVERPDGSNFTLKIRSTKLEDSAMYFCASSGQGQGQPQHFGDGTRLSIL.

This clone was detected many times. The DNA ends 3 residues before the CDR3 does, and the rest of the CDR3 is filled in from the germline J gene. This chain connects TRBV28 to TRBJ1-4, with D hard to call. This CDR3 spans 13 amino acids. Germline V gene data show CDR1 as MDHEN and CDR2 as SYDVKM. V shed 6 bases and J shed 0 bases, with 5 bases lying between them. CDR3 DNA, as far as it was read: TGTGCCAGCAGCCCAGCAACTAATGAAAAA. This encodes CASSPATNEK. Given in full, the CDR3 is CASSPATNEKLFF.

This clone was recorded a few times. The DNA ends 3 residues before the CDR3 does, and the rest of the CDR3 is filled in from the germline J gene. This chain links TRBV6-1 with TRBJ2-5; tentative D call: TRBD2 (5 bases). CDR3 size: 16 residues. The germline V gene has CDR1 MNHNS and CDR2 SASEGT. V shed 2 bases and J shed 5 bases, with 18 bases lying between them. CDR3 region: CASSESKLVLGETQYF. The DNA read from the CDR3 is TGTGCCAGCAGTGAAAGCAAACTAGTGCTGGGGGAGACC.

Turning to this clone: Coverage ceases 3 residues before the CDR3 finishes, and the germline J gene fills in the end. This chain joins TRBV2 and TRBJ2-7; D may be TRBD2 (7 bases). This CDR3 is 15 amino acids long. From germline, CDR1 is SNHLY and CDR2 FYNNEI. V lost 7 bases, J lost 5 bases, and 21 bases lay in between. CDR3 DNA, as far as it was read: TGTGCCAGCAATGGGCTTGGGGGGGCGTACGACGAG. It specifies CASNGLGGAYDE. From start to end, the CDR3 is CASNGLGGAYDEQYF.

Of note for this clone: The CDR3 end lies 3 residues beyond the end of the read and is filled in from the germline J gene. V usage is TRBV6-1 and J usage is TRBJ2-1; 7 bases match TRBD1. Germline V gene data show CDR1 as MNHNS and CDR2 as SASEGT. Losses at the gene ends were 2 bases for V and 9 bases for J; bases not matched to a gene: 10. CDR3 length: 15 amino acids. Here the CDR3 reads CASSEIGRGGSEQFF. The covered CDR3 bases are TGTGCCAGCAGTGAAATCGGAAGAGGGGGCAGTGAG.

This clone was seen at least ten times. The sequence runs out 3 residues before the end of the CDR3; the remainder is reconstructed from the germline J gene. The rearrangement uses TRBV5-5 and TRBJ1-2, with 9 bases aligning to TRBD1. CDR3 length: 14 amino acids. Trimming cost V 3 bases and J 6 bases; bases outside gene matches: 6. Germline assignment: CDR1 SGHKS and CDR2 YYEKEE (reference sequence). The part of the CDR3 DNA that was read is TGTGCCAGCAGCTCCGGGACAGGGACAAATGGC. Its translation: CASSSGTGTNG. The entire CDR3 protein reads CASSSGTGTNGYTF.

This clone came up a few times. The CDR3 is cut off 3 residues early in the read; its end comes from the germline J gene. The chain couples TRBV7-6 to TRBJ2-1, with 9 bases fitting TRBD2. Germline V CDR1 and CDR2: SGHVS, FNYEAQ. J gave up 9 bases and V 5 bases, and 14 bases lay outside the gene matches. The CDR3 covers 16 residues. The CDR3 DNA, read in part, is TGTGCCAGCAGCCCCCAACCCATTAGCGGGAGTGGTGAG. As protein: CASSPQPISGSGE. The entire CDR3 reads CASSPQPISGSGEQFF.

Note on this clone: The CDR3 end falls 3 residues outside the read, so it is completed with the germline J gene. The chain is built from TRBV7-2 and TRBJ2-5; D is perhaps TRBD1 (5 bases). V gave up 2 bases and J gave up 2 bases, with 9 bases separating them. The germline gives CDR1 SGHTA, CDR2 FQGNSA. This CDR3 spans 14 amino acids. This CDR3 is CASSLWGQQETQYF. The CDR3 DNA, read in part, is TGTGCCAGCAGCTTATGGGGCCAGCAAGAGACC.